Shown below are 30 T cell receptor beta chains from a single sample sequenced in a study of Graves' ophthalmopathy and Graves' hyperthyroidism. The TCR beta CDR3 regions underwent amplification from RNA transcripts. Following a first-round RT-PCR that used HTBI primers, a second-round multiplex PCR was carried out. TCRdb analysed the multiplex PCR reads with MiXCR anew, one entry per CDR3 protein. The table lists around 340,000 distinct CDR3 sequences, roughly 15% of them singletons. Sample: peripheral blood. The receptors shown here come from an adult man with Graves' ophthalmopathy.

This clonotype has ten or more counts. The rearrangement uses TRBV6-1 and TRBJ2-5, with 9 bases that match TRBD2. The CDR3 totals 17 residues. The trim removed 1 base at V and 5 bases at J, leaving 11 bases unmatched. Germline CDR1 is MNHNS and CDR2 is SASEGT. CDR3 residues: CASSEGLRTSALETQYF. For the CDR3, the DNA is TGTGCCAGCAGTGAAGGGCTACGGACTAGCGCCCTGGAGACCCAGTACTTC.

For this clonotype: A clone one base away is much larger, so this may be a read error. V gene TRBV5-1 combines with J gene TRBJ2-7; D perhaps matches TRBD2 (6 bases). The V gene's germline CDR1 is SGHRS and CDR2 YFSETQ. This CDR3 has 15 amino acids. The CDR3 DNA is TGCGTCAGCAGCTCGGAGGGACGACAGTCCTACGAGCAGTACTTC. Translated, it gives CVSSSEGRQSYEQYF. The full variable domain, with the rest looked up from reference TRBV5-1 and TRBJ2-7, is KAGVTQTPRYLIKTRGQQVTLSCSPISGHRSVSWYQQTPGQGLQFLFEYFSETQRNKGNFPGRFSGRQFSNSRSEMNVSTLELGDSALYLCVSSSEGRQSYEQYFGPGTRLTVT.

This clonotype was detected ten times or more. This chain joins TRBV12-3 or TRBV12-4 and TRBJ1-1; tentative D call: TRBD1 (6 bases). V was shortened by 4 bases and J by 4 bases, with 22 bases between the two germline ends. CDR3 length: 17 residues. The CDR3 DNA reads TGTGCCAGCAGTTCGGACAGCGAGGGCGGGGCGGGCACTGAAGCTTTCTTT. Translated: CASSSDSEGGAGTEAFF.

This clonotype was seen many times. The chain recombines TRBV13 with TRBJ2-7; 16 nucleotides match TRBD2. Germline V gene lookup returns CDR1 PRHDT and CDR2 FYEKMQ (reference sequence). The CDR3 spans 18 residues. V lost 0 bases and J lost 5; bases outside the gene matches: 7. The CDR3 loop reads CASSLGTGTSGRGHEQYF. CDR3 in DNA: TGTGCCAGCAGCTTAGGGACCGGGACTAGCGGGAGGGGTCACGAGCAGTACTTC.

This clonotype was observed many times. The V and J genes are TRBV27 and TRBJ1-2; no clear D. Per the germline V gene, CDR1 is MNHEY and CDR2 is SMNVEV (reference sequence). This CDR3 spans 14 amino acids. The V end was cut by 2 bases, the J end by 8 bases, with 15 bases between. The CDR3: CASSLEPATGGYTF. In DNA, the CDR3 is TGTGCCAGCAGTTTAGAGCCAGCAACGGGAGGCTACACCTTC.

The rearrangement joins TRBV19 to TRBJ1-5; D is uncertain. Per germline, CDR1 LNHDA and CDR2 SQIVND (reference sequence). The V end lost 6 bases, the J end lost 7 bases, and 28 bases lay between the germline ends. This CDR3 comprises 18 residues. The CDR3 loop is CASRSQEINPFPGQPQHF. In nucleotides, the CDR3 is TGTGCCAGTAGATCGCAGGAGATAAATCCTTTCCCGGGCCAGCCCCAGCATTTT.

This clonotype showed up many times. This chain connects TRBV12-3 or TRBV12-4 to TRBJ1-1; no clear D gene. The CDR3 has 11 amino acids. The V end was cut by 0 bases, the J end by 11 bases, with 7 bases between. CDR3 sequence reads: CASSLALVAFF. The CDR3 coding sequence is TGTGCCAGCAGTTTAGCGTTAGTGGCTTTCTTT.

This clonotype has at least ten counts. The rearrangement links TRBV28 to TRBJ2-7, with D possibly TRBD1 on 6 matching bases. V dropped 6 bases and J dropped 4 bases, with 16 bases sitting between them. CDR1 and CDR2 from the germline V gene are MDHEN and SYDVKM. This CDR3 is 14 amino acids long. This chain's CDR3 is CASRLPGHTYEQYF. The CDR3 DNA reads TGTGCCAGCAGACTGCCGGGACACACTTACGAGCAGTACTTC.

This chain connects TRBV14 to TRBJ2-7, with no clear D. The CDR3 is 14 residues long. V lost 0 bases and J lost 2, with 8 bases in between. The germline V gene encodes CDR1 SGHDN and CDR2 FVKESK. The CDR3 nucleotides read TGTGCCAGCAGCCAAGATGGGTTTACCTACGAGCAGTACTTC. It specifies CASSQDGFTYEQYF.

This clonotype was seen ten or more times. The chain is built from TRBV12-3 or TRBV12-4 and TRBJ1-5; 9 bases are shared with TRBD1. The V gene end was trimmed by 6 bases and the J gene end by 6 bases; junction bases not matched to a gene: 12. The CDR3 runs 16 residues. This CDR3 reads CASRPTTGGRGQPQHF. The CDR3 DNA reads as TGTGCCAGCAGACCTACCACAGGGGGCCGGGGTCAGCCCCAGCATTTT.

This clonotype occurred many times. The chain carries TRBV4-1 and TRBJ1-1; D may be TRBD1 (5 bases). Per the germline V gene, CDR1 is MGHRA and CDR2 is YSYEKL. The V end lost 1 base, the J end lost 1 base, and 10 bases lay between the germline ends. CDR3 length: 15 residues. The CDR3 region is CASSQGTLGNTEAFF. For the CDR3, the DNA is TGCGCCAGCAGCCAAGGGACACTGGGGAACACTGAAGCTTTCTTT.

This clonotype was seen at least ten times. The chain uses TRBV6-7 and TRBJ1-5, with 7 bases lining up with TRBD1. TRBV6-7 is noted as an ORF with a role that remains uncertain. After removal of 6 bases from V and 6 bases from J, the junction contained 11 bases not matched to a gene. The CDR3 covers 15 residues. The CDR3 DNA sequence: TGTGCCAGCAGCGGGGACAGTCGGTTACTTCAGCCCCAGCATTTT. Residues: CASSGDSRLLQPQHF.

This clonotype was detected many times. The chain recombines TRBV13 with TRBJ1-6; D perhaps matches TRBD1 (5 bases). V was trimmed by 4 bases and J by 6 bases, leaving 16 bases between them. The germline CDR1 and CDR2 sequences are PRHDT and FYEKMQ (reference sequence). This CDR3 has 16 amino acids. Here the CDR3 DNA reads TGTGCCAGCAGCTATGGGACGGACGCCGCTAATTCACCCCTCCACTTT. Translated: CASSYGTDAANSPLHF.

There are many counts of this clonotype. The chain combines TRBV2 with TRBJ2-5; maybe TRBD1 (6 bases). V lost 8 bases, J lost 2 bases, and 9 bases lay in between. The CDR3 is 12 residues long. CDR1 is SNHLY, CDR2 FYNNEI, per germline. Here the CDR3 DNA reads TGTGCCAGCGTAACAGGGCAAGAGACCCAGTACTTC. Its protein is CASVTGQETQYF.

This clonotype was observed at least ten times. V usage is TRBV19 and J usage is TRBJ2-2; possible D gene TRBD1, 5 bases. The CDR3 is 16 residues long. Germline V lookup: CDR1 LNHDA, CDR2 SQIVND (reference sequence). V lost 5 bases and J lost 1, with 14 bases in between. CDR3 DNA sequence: TGTGCCAGTAGTGTTCAGGGTCTCCGGAACACCGGGGAGCTGTTTTTT. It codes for CASSVQGLRNTGELFF.

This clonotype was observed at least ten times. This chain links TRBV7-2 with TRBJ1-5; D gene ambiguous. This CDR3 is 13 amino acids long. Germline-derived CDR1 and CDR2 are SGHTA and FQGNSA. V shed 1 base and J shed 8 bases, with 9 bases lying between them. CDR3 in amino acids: CASSLGYTEPQHF. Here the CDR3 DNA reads TGTGCCAGCAGCTTAGGTTACACCGAGCCCCAGCATTTT. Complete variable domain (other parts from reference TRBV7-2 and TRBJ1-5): GAGVSQSPSNKVTEKGKDVELRCDPISGHTALYWYRQSLGQGLEFLIYFQGNSAPDKSGLPSDRFSAERTGGSVSTLTIQRTQQEDSAVYLCASSLGYTEPQHFGDGTRLSIL.

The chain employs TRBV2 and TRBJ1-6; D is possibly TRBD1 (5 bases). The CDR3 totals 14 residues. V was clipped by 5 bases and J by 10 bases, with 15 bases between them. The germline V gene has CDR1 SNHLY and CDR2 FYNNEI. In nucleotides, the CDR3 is TGTGCCAGCAGTCCCGCGGGGGGGGTATCACCCCTCCACTTT. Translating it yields CASSPAGGVSPLHF. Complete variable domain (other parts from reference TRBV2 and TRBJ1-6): EPEVTQTPSHQVTQMGQEVILRCVPISNHLYFYWYRQILGQKVEFLVSFYNNEISEKSEIFDDQFSVERPDGSNFTLKIRSTKLEDSAMYFCASSPAGGVSPLHFGNGTRLTVT.

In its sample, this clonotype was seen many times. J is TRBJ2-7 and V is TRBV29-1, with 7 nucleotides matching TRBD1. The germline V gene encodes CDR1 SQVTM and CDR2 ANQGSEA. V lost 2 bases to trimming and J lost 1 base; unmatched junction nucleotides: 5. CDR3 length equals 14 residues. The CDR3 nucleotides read TGCAGCGTTGAAACCCCGGGACAGTCCTACGAGCAGTACTTC. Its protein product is CSVETPGQSYEQYF.

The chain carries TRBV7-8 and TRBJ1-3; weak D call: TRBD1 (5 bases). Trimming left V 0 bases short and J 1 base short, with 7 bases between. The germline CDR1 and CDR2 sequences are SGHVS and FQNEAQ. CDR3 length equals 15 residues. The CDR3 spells CASSLAGLSGNTIYF. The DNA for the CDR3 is TGTGCCAGCAGCTTAGCGGGACTTTCTGGAAACACCATATATTTT.

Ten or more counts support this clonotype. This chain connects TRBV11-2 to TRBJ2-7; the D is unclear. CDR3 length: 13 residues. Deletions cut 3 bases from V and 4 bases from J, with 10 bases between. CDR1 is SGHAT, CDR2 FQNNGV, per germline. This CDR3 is CASSFVDGYEQYF. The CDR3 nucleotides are TGTGCCAGCAGCTTCGTCGATGGTTACGAGCAGTACTTC.

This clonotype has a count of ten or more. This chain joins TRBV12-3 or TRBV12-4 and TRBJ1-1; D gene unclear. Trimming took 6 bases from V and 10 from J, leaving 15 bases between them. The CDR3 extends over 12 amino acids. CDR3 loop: CASSPNRRLAFF. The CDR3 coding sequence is TGTGCCAGCAGCCCTAACCGTCGTTTAGCTTTCTTT.

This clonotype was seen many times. The chain's CDR3 is CAISSVQSYEQYF. Here the CDR3 DNA reads TGTGCCATCAGTAGCGTCCAGTCCTACGAGCAGTACTTC. V gene TRBV10-3 combines with J gene TRBJ2-7; D is uncertain. Germline CDR1 reads ENHRY; CDR2 reads SYGVKD. V was shortened by 5 bases and J by 1 base, with 9 bases between the two germline ends. The CDR3 is 13 amino acids.

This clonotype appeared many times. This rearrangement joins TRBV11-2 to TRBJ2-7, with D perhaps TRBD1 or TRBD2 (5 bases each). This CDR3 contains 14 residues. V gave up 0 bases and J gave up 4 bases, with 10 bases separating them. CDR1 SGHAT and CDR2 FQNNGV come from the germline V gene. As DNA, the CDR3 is TGTGCCAGCAGCTTAGATGGGGCGGGTTACGAGCAGTACTTC. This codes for CASSLDGAGYEQYF.

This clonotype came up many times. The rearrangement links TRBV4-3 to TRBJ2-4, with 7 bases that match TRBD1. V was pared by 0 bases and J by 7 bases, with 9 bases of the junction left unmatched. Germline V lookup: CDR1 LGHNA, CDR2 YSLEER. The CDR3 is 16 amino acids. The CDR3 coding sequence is TGCGCCAGCAGCCAAGATGTGAGGGGGCGAGAGAACATTCAGTACTTC. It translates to CASSQDVRGRENIQYF.

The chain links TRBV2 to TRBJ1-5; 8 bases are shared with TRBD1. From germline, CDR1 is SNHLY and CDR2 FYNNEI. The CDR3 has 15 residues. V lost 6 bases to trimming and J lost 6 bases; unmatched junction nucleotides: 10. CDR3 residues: CASRPDRASGQPQHF. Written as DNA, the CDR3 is TGTGCCAGCAGGCCGGACAGGGCCTCCGGTCAGCCCCAGCATTTT.

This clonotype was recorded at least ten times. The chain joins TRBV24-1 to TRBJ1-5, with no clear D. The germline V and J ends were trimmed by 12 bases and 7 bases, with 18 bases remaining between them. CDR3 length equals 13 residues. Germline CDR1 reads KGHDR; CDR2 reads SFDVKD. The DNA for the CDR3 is TGTGCCTCCTCCGGGCCCCTCGGGCAGCCCCAGCATTTT. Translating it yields CASSGPLGQPQHF.

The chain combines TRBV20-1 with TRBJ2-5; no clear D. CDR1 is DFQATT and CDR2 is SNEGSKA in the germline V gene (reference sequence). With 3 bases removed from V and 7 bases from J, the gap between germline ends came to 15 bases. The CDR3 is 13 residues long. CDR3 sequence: CSASDLPVGTQYF. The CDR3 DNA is TGCAGTGCTAGTGATTTGCCGGTTGGGACCCAGTACTTC.

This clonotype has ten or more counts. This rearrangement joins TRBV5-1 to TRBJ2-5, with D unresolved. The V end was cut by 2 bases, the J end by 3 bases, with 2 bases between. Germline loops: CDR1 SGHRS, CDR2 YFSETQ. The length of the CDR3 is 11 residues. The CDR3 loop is CASSFEETQYF. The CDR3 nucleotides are TGCGCCAGCAGCTTTGAAGAGACCCAGTACTTC.

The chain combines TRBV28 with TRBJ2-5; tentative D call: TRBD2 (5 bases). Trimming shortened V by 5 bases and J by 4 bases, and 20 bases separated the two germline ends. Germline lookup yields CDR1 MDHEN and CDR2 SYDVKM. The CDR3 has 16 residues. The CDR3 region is CASSLSLGETAETQYF. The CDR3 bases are TGTGCCAGCAGTCTCTCCCTTGGGGAGACCGCAGAGACCCAGTACTTC.

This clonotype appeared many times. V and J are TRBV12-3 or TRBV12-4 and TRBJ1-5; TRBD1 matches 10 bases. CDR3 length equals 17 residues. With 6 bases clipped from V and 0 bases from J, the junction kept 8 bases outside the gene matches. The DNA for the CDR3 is TGTGCCAGCAGAGGGGACAGGGGTATGGGTAGCAATCAGCCCCAGCATTTT. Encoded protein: CASRGDRGMGSNQPQHF.